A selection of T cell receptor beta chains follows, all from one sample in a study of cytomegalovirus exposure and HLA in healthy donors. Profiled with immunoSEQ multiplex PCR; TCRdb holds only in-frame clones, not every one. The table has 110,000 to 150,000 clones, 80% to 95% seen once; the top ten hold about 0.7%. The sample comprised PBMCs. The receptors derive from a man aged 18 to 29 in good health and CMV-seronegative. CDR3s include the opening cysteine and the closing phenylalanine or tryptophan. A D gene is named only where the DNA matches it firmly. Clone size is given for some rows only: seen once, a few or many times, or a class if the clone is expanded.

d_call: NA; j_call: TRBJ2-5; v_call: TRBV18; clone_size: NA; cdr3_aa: CASSPERVKETQYF; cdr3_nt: TGTGCCAGCTCACCAGAAAGAGTAAAAGAGACCCAGTACTTC
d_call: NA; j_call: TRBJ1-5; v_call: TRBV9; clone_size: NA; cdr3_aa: CASSPQGNSNQPQHF; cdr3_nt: TGTGCCAGCAGCCCACAGGGTAATAGCAATCAGCCCCAGCATTTT
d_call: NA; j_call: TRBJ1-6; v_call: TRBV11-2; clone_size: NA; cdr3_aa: CASSSRTITNSPLHF; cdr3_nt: TGTGCCAGCAGCTCCCGAACTATAACTAATTCACCCCTCCACTTT
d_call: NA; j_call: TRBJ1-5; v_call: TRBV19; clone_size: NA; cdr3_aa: CASQYDPWGDQPQHF; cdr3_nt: TGTGCCAGTCAGTACGACCCCTGGGGGGATCAGCCCCAGCATTTT
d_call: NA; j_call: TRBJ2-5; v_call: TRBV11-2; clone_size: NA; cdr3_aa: CASSRLPSETQYF; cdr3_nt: TGTGCCAGCAGCCGACTCCCCTCGGAGACCCAGTACTTC
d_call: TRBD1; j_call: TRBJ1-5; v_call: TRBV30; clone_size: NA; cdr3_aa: CAWSDLTGRNQPQHF; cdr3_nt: TGTGCCTGGAGTGACCTGACAGGGAGGAATCAGCCCCAGCATTTT
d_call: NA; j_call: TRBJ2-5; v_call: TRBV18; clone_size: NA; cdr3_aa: CASSPPAGRETQYF; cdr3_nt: TGTGCCAGCTCACCTCCTGCCGGGAGAGAGACCCAGTACTTC
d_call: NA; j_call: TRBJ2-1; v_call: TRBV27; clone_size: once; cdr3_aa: CASSTDGGHNEQFF; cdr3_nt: TGTGCCAGCAGTACCGACGGGGGTCACAATGAGCAGTTCTTC
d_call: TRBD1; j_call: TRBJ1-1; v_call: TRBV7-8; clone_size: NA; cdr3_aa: CASSLKSGGGTEAFF; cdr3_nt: TGTGCCAGCAGCTTAAAGTCAGGGGGCGGCACTGAAGCTTTCTTT
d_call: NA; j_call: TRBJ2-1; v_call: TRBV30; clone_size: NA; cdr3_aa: CAWSPRGDEQFF; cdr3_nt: TGTGCCTGGAGCCCTAGGGGCGATGAGCAGTTCTTC
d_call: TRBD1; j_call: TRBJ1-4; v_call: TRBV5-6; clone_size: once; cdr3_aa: CASSGRQGISEKLFF; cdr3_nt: TGTGCCAGCAGCGGTCGACAGGGGATAAGTGAAAAACTGTTTTTT
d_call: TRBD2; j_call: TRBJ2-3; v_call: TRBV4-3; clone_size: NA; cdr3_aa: CASSPRTSGSTDTQYF; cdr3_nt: TGCGCCAGCAGCCCTCGGACTAGCGGGAGCACAGATACGCAGTATTTT
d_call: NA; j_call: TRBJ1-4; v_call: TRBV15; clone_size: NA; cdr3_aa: CATSRDMEGWDEKLFF; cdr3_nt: TGTGCCACCAGCAGAGATATGGAGGGTTGGGATGAAAAACTGTTTTTT
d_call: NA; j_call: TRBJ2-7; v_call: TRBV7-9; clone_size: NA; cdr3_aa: CASSPTPQRPSSYEQYF; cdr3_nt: TGTGCCAGCAGTCCTACCCCCCAGCGACCCAGCTCCTACGAGCAGTACTTC
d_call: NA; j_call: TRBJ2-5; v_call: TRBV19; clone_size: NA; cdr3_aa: CASSIGRETQYF; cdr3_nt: TGTGCCAGTAGTATAGGGCGGGAGACCCAGTACTTC
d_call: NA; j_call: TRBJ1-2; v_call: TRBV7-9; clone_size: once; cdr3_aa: CASSTRTLARRNGYTF; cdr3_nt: TGTGCCAGCAGCACTCGGACATTGGCTCGACGAAATGGCTACACCTTC
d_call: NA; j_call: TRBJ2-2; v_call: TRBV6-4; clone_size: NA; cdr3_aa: CASSVQASFGELFF; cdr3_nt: TGTGCCAGCAGTGTGCAGGCCTCCTTCGGGGAGCTGTTTTTT
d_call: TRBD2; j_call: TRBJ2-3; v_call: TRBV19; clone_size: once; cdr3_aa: CASSDPSGSTDTQYF; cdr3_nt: TGTGCCAGTAGTGACCCTAGCGGGAGCACAGATACGCAGTATTTT
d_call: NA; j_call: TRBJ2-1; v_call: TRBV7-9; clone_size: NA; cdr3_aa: CASSSLGSRGLTNEQFF; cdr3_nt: TGTGCCAGCAGCTCCCTCGGTAGCCGGGGACTCACCAATGAGCAGTTCTTC
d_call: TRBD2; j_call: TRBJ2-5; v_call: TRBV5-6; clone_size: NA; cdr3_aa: CASSHSGGAEETQYF; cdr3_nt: TGTGCCAGCAGTCATAGCGGGGGGGCCGAGGAGACCCAGTACTTC
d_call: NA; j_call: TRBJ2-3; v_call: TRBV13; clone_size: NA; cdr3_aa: CASSPRRASTDTQYF; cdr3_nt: TGTGCCAGCAGCCCCCGTCGAGCGAGCACAGATACGCAGTATTTT
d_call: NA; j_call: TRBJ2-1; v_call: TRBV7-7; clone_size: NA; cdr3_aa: CASSLGSGSSPDEQFF; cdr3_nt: TGTGCCAGCAGCTTAGGGTCCGGGAGCAGCCCCGATGAGCAGTTCTTC
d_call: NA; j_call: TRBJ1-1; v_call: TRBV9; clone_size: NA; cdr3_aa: CASSVVPRSGTEAFF; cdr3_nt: TGTGCCAGCAGCGTAGTACCCAGGTCGGGGACTGAAGCTTTCTTT
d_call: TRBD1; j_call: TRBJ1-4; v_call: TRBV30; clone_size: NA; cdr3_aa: CAWSPHGTGGGGEKLFF; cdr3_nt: TGTGCCTGGAGTCCCCATGGGACAGGGGGCGGAGGTGAAAAACTGTTTTTT
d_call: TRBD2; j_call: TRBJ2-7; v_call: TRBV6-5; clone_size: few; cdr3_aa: CASSYSLAGTDEQYF; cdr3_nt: TGTGCCAGCAGTTACTCCCTAGCGGGGACCGACGAGCAGTACTTC
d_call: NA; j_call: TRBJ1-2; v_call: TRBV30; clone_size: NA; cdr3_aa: CAWSVAEAAGYGYTF; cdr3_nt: TGTGCCTGGAGTGTTGCGGAGGCGGCGGGCTATGGCTACACCTTC
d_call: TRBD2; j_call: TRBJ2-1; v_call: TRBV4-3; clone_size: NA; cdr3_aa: CASSQDGLAGGSSYNEQFF; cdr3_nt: TGCGCCAGCAGCCAAGATGGACTAGCGGGCGGGAGCTCCTACAATGAGCAGTTCTTC
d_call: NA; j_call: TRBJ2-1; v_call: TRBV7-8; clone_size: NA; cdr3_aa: CASSLERAGASYNEQFF; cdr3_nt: TGTGCCAGCAGCTTAGAGAGGGCGGGGGCCTCCTACAATGAGCAGTTCTTC
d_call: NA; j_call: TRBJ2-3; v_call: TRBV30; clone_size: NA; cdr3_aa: CAWTFSVADTQYF; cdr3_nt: TGTGCCTGGACCTTCTCGGTCGCGGATACGCAGTATTTT
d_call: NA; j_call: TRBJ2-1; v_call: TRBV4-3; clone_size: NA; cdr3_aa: CASSQEGTINEQFF; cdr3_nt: TGCGCCAGCAGCCAAGAAGGCACTATCAATGAGCAGTTCTTC
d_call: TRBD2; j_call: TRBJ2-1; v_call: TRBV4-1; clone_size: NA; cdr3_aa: CASSQGTRKVDEQFF; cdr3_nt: TGCGCCAGCAGCCAAGGGACTAGAAAGGTCGATGAGCAGTTCTTC
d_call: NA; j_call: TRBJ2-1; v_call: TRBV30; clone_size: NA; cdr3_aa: CAWSGEGPYNEQFF; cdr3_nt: TGTGCCTGGAGTGGAGAGGGTCCATACAATGAGCAGTTCTTC
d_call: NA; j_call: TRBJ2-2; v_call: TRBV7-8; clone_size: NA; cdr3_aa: CASISSGVPGELFF; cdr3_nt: TGTGCCAGCATCTCCTCGGGGGTCCCCGGGGAGCTGTTTTTT
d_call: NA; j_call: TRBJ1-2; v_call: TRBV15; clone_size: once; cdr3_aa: CATSRDIGVVYGYTF; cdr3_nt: TGTGCCACCAGCAGAGATATAGGGGTAGTATATGGCTACACCTTC
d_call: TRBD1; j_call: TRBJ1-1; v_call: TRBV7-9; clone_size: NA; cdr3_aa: CASSPYRGLTEAFF; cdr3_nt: TGTGCCAGCAGCCCTTACAGGGGGCTCACTGAAGCTTTCTTT
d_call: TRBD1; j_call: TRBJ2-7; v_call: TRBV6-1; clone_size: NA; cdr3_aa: CASSVGDRGSHEQYF; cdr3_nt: TGTGCCAGCAGTGTTGGGGACAGAGGCTCGCACGAGCAGTACTTC
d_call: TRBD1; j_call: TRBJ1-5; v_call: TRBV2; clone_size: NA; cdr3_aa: CASSTDRVNQPQHF; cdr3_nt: TGTGCCAGCAGTACGGACAGGGTAAATCAGCCCCAGCATTTT
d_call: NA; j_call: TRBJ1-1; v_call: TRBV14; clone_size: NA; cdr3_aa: CASSPERGSGEAFF; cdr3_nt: TGTGCCAGCAGCCCGGAGCGTGGAAGTGGGGAAGCTTTCTTT
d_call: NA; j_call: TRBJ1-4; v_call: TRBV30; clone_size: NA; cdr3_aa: CAWSLRANEKLFF; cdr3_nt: TGTGCCTGGAGTCTGCGGGCTAATGAAAAACTGTTTTTT
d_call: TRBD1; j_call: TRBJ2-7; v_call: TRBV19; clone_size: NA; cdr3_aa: CASSPRDRGLGQYF; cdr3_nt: TGTGCCAGTAGTCCCCGGGACAGGGGGCTAGGGCAGTACTTC
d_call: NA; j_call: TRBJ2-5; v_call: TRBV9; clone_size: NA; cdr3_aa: CASTAALGGNQETQYF; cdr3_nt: TGTGCCAGCACCGCAGCCCTCGGGGGAAACCAAGAGACCCAGTACTTC
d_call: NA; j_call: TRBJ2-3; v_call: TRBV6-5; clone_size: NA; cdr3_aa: CASSPHNSDTDTQYF; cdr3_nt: TGTGCCAGCAGTCCACACAACAGTGACACAGATACGCAGTATTTT
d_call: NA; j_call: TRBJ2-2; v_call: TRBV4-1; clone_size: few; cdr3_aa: CASSHYAGELFF; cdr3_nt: TGCGCCAGCAGCCATTATGCCGGGGAGCTGTTTTTT
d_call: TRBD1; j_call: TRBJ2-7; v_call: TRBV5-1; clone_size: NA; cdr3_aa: CASSSESGQGAYEQYF; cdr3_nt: TGCGCCAGCAGCTCCGAGTCTGGGCAGGGGGCTTACGAGCAGTACTTC
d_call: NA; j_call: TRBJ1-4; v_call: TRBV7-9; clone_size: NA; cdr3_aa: CASSLSPGVATNEKLFF; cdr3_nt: TGTGCCAGCAGCTTAAGTCCAGGCGTTGCAACTAATGAAAAACTGTTTTTT
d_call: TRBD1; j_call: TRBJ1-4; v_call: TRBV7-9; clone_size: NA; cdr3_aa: CASSLGDRGSEKLFF; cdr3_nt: TGTGCCAGCAGCTTAGGGGACAGGGGGAGTGAAAAACTGTTTTTT
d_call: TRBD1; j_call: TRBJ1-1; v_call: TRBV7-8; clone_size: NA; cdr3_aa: CASSYAGTGNTEAFF; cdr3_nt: TGTGCCAGCAGCTATGCCGGGACAGGGAACACTGAAGCTTTCTTT
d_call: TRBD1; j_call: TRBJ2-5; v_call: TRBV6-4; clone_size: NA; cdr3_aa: CASRGSTGGEETQYF; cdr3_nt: TGTGCCAGCAGGGGATCAACAGGGGGCGAAGAGACCCAGTACTTC
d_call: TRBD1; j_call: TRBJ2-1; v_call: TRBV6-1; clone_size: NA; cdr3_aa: CASSKYRQGAQEQFF; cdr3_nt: TGTGCCAGCAGTAAATATAGACAGGGGGCACAGGAGCAGTTCTTC
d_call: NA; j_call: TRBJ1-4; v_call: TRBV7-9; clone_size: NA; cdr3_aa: CASSTSSIEKLFF; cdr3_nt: TGTGCCAGCAGCACTTCGTCGATTGAAAAACTGTTTTTT
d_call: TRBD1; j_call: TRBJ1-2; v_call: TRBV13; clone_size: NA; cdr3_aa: CASSLLRTGLNYGYTF; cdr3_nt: TGTGCCAGCAGCCTACTCAGGACAGGCCTTAACTATGGCTACACCTTC
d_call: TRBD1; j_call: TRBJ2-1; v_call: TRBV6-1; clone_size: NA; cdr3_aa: CASSAGQTGEQFF; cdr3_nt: TGTGCCAGCAGTGCGGGACAGACGGGGGAGCAGTTCTTC
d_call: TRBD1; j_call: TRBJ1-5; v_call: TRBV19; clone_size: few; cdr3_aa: CASSTPGQINQPQHF; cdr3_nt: TGTGCCAGTAGTACCCCGGGACAGATTAATCAGCCCCAGCATTTT
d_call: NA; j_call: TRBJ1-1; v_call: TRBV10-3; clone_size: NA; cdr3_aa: CAIRENLKTMNTEAFF; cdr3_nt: TGTGCCATCAGGGAAAACCTCAAAACTATGAACACTGAAGCTTTCTTT